This record covers a single T cell receptor (beta chain). The specificity of this receptor is unknown. Base qualities are not recorded, but no much larger clone differs from it by a single base. Sequences MNHNS (CDR1) and SASEGT (CDR2) are obtained from the germline V gene. From cysteine to phenylalanine, the CDR3 is 12 amino acids long. The retained sequence is limited to the CDR3, 36 bases, with the frame set at the first base. Trimming costs V 6 bases and J 6 bases, and their ends lie 9 bases apart. This record comes from a study of OX40 agonist ivuxolimab in advanced cancers. General notes on the study: Ivuxolimab was a fully human IgG2 agonistic monoclonal antibody targeting the costimulatory receptor OX40 (CD134). Intravenous ivuxolimab was administered to patients every 2 weeks at six dose levels: 0.01, 0.1, 0.3, 1.5, 3 and 10 mg/kg. Among the 50 to 55 dose-escalation patients, around 20 had hepatocellular carcinoma, about 15 melanoma, 9 renal cell carcinoma and 9 head and neck cancer. In the dose-escalation cohort, 70% to 85% of patients were male, and the mean age was approximately 60 years with a range of roughly 20 to 85. Patients were allowed to have had prior anti-PD-1, anti-PD-L1 or anti-CTLA-4 therapy, and approximately 40% of the dose-escalation patients had been treated with checkpoint inhibitors. Partial responses were achieved by three dose-escalation patients, of whom one had hepatocellular carcinoma and two had cutaneous melanoma. The point of sequencing TCRbeta in the periphery was to test whether ivuxolimab changed TCR sequence diversity and drove clonal T-cell expansion. The paper reports the monotherapy dose-escalation portion (N = 52 patients) of the phase I ivuxolimab trial.

Results and caveats for the whole study, not just this receptor: Partial responders in the 0.1-3.0 mg/kg groups had among the lowest normalized peripheral clonal expansion, especially among CD8+ T cells. At doses of 0.1 to 3.0 mg/kg, clonal expansion of both CD4+ and CD8+ blood T cells was observed from baseline to week 6. Low levels of normalized T-cell clonal expansion were also shown by some nonresponding patients. Antigen specificity was not determined for the clonally expanded peripheral T cells. On average, CD8+ T cells showed more expanded clones than CD4+ T cells after ivuxolimab.

Patients with a history of autoimmune disease or receiving systemic immunosuppression were excluded from the trial. Peripheral blood for TCR sequencing was collected from all dose cohorts at baseline, on cycle 4 day 1, and on cycle 7 day 1. The samples were taken from a phase I, first-in-human, multicenter, open-label dose-escalation trial of ivuxolimab. Adults with locally advanced or metastatic melanoma, renal cell, hepatocellular, or head and neck squamous cell carcinoma were enrolled in the trial. Before TCR sequencing, CD4+ T cells and CD8+ T cells were sorted from peripheral blood as separate populations. For sequencing of the TCRbeta CDR3 region, genomic DNA was extracted from the sorted cells. The immunoSEQ Assay was used to sequence the TCRbeta CDR3 regions. TCRdb mirrors the immuneACCESS table, restricted to in-frame sequences. Some clones are absent from its copies; in checked studies, under half trace to an unresolved V gene, and the reason for the others is unknown. A total of around 76,000 clones appear in this sample, 65% to 90% of them only once. 0.9% to 1.4% of the sample is held by the ten biggest clonotypes.

The chain employs TRBV6-1 and TRBJ2-1; confidence is insufficient to name the D gene. The sample here was CD4+ or CD8+ T cells sorted from blood, taken in a trial of the OX40 agonist ivuxolimab. This sequence originates from an adult with an advanced solid tumor such as melanoma, head and neck, liver or kidney cancer. The nucleotide sequence reads TGTGCCAGCAGGGGCTACGCCAATGAGCAGTTCTTC. This gives the protein CASRGYANEQFF.